The rows below give T cell receptor beta chains drawn from one sample of a study of cytomegalovirus exposure and HLA in healthy donors. Some clones are missing from TCRdb's copy, which holds only in-frame ones; the method was immunoSEQ multiplex PCR. This table holds some 110,000 clones, about 88% found once. The source material was PBMCs. The receptors shown here come from a man aged 18 to 35 in good health and CMV-seropositive. The CDR3 runs from the conserved cysteine through the conserved F or W. Fields, in order: J gene, D gene, clone size, CDR3 length, V gene, CDR3 protein, CDR3 DNA. D genes are given only for firm matches. Where a row states a size, it is once, few, many or the class of an expanded clone; other rows omit it.

>TRBJ2-1|TRBD2|.|16|TRBV9
CASSVGMAGGYNEQFF
TGTGCCAGCAGCGTAGGAATGGCGGGGGGCTACAATGAGCAGTTCTTC
>TRBJ1-2|.|.|11|TRBV6-5
CASSLAYGYTF
TGTGCCAGCAGTTTGGCCTATGGCTACACCTTC
>TRBJ1-2|TRBD1|.|15|TRBV7-2
CASSLEARTGIGYTF
TGTGCCAGCAGCTTAGAAGCCCGGACAGGGATTGGCTACACCTTC
>TRBJ2-3|.|.|17|TRBV9
CASSAGGLGTLTDTQYF
TGTGCCAGCAGCGCAGGGGGGTTGGGGACTCTCACAGATACGCAGTATTTT
>TRBJ1-1|.|.|15|TRBV6-5
CASSTPGAMNTEAFF
TGTGCCAGCAGTACCCCAGGGGCAATGAACACTGAAGCTTTCTTT
>TRBJ1-2|TRBD1|.|13|TRBV10-3
CAISVSGGIGYTF
TGTGCCATCAGTGTTTCAGGGGGCATTGGCTACACCTTC
>TRBJ1-5|.|.|13|TRBV10-2
CASSEYRDQPQHF
TGCGCCAGCAGTGAGTACCGGGATCAGCCCCAGCATTTT
>TRBJ2-7|.|few|14|TRBV27
CASSSTGKRYEQYF
TGTGCCAGCAGTTCAACAGGGAAGCGCTACGAGCAGTACTTC
>TRBJ2-2|TRBD2|.|17|TRBV7-9
CASSPRLAGVLTGELFF
TGTGCCAGCAGCCCGAGACTAGCGGGGGTCCTCACCGGGGAGCTGTTTTTT
>TRBJ2-6|TRBD1|once|17|TRBV19
CASSIGTGGAGANVLTF
TGTGCCAGTAGTATTGGGACAGGGGGCGCTGGGGCCAACGTCCTGACTTTC
>TRBJ2-7|.|.|14|TRBV30
CAWSVLETGYEQYF
TGTGCCTGGAGTGTACTTGAGACCGGGTACGAGCAGTACTTC
>TRBJ1-2|TRBD1|.|14|TRBV6-5
CASSFRDRAYGYTF
TGTGCCAGCAGTTTCCGGGACAGGGCCTATGGCTACACCTTC
>TRBJ2-5|TRBD2|.|14|TRBV9
CASSVGTSGETQYF
TGTGCCAGCAGCGTAGGGACTAGCGGGGAGACCCAGTACTTC
>TRBJ2-7|.|.|14|TRBV5-6
CASVRGGNYYEQYF
TGTGCCAGCGTTAGGGGAGGAAATTACTACGAGCAGTACTTC
>TRBJ2-1|.|once|15|TRBV11-2
CASSPQGLKAGEQFF
TGTGCCAGCAGCCCCCAGGGACTCAAGGCGGGTGAGCAGTTCTTC
>TRBJ2-5|.|.|14|TRBV4-1
CASSQTPRKETQYF
TGCGCCAGCAGCCAGACCCCTAGGAAAGAGACCCAGTACTTC
>TRBJ1-1|.|many|13|TRBV23-1
CASKTGVRAEAFF
TGCGCCAGCAAAACGGGGGTGAGAGCTGAAGCTTTCTTT
>TRBJ2-3|TRBD2|.|14|TRBV9
CASSAGGGTDTQYF
TGTGCCAGCAGCGCGGGGGGGGGCACAGATACGCAGTATTTT
>TRBJ1-1|.|.|13|TRBV2
CASREETNTEAFF
TGTGCCAGCAGGGAGGAGACGAACACTGAAGCTTTCTTT
>TRBJ2-1|.|.|14|TRBV5-1
CASSRGAEYNEQFF
TGCGCCAGCAGCCGCGGGGCTGAATACAATGAGCAGTTCTTC
>TRBJ2-7|.|.|14|TRBV15
CATSLGGHSYEQYF
TGTGCCACCAGCCTGGGAGGACACTCCTACGAGCAGTACTTC
>TRBJ2-1|TRBD2|once|17|TRBV4-3
CASSQEGSSGGASEQFF
TGCGCCAGCAGCCAAGAAGGGAGTAGCGGGGGGGCAAGTGAGCAGTTCTTC
>TRBJ1-5|.|.|15|TRBV7-8
CASSLNRLGNQPQHF
TGTGCCAGCAGCTTAAATCGGTTGGGCAATCAGCCCCAGCATTTT
>TRBJ2-2|.|few|12|TRBV10-1
CASSRVGGELFF
TGCGCCAGCAGCAGGGTTGGCGGGGAGCTGTTTTTT
>TRBJ1-1|.|.|13|TRBV6-1
CASSEVRNTEAFF
TGTGCCAGCAGTGAAGTTAGGAACACTGAAGCTTTCTTT
>TRBJ2-5|.|.|16|TRBV4-3
CASSQDITSTKETQYF
TGCGCCAGCAGCCAAGATATCACCTCTACCAAAGAGACCCAGTACTTC
>TRBJ2-3|TRBD2|.|15|TRBV9
CASSPTGTSVDTQYF
TGTGCCAGCAGCCCAACCGGGACTAGCGTTGATACGCAGTATTTT
>TRBJ2-7|.|.|13|TRBV18
CASSSDNLYEQYF
TGTGCCAGCTCATCGGACAATCTCTACGAGCAGTACTTC
>TRBJ1-4|TRBD1|.|16|TRBV5-1
CASSLGQGTPPEKLFF
TGCGCCAGCAGCTTGGGACAGGGAACTCCTCCTGAAAAACTGTTTTTT
>TRBJ2-7|.|.|16|TRBV9
CASSLNPAGASYEQYF
TGTGCCAGCAGCCTCAACCCGGCGGGGGCCTCCTACGAGCAGTACTTC
>TRBJ1-2|.|once|12|TRBV2
CASSEGGYGYTF
TGTGCCAGCAGTGAGGGGGGCTATGGCTACACCTTC
>TRBJ2-7|TRBD2|.|15|TRBV6-1
CASNPRRTSPYEQYF
TGTGCCAGCAACCCAAGGCGGACTAGTCCGTACGAGCAGTACTTC
>TRBJ1-2|TRBD1|.|15|TRBV19
CASSPVDRETGGYTF
TGTGCCAGTAGTCCCGTGGACAGGGAAACAGGTGGCTACACCTTC
>TRBJ2-2|.|few|13|TRBV14
CASSPIRGGELFF
TGTGCCAGCAGCCCCATCCGGGGCGGGGAGCTGTTTTTT
>TRBJ2-1|.|.|14|TRBV15
CATSRDSGDNEQFF
TGTGCCACCAGCAGAGATTCGGGGGACAATGAGCAGTTCTTC
>TRBJ2-1|TRBD2|.|15|TRBV10-3
CAISPGGGQRNEQFF
TGTGCCATCAGTCCCGGGGGGGGGCAGAGAAATGAGCAGTTCTTC
>TRBJ1-1|.|.|13|TRBV11-2
CASSLAGDTEAFF
TGTGCCAGCAGCTTAGCCGGTGACACTGAAGCTTTCTTT
>TRBJ1-1|.|.|18|TRBV7-2
CASSLAVLANRGNTEAFF
TGTGCCAGCAGCTTAGCGGTTTTGGCTAACCGGGGAAACACTGAAGCTTTCTTT
>TRBJ2-5|TRBD1|.|16|TRBV5-6
CASSPRWGRGLETQYF
TGTGCCAGCAGCCCTAGGTGGGGCAGGGGGCTGGAGACCCAGTACTTC